These T cell receptor beta chains were read from a single sample in a study of beta chain features in type 1 diabetes. The repertoire was sequenced with immunoSEQ multiplex PCR; TCRdb's copy has only in-frame clones and lacks some. The sample includes just over 600,000 clones, roughly 15% of them seen just once. The material sequenced was naive CD4+ T cells from blood. The receptors derive from a man between 18 and 35 years old in good health. CDR3s include the opening cysteine and the closing phenylalanine or tryptophan. A D gene is named only where the DNA matches it firmly. The size entry is marked missing in some rows and otherwise reads once, few, many or a size class.

d_gene,j_gene,v_gene,abundance,CDR3nt,CDR3aa
TRBD1,TRBJ2-7,TRBV7-3,.,TGTGCCAGCAGCTCGACAGGGAACTACGAGCAGTACTTC,CASSSTGNYEQYF
.,TRBJ2-7,TRBV11-2,.,TGTGCCAGCAGCCTAAGGGACCGCTACGAGCAGTACTTC,CASSLRDRYEQYF
TRBD1,TRBJ1-1,TRBV11-1,few,TGTGCCAGCAGCTTAATCGGACAGGGGGCTTACACTGAAGCTTTCTTT,CASSLIGQGAYTEAFF
.,TRBJ2-5,TRBV10-3,few,TGTGCCATCAGTGAGTCGAACAGGCGGGAGACCCAGTACTTC,CAISESNRRETQYF
TRBD2,TRBJ2-3,TRBV7-3,.,TGTGCCAGCAGCTTAAATAGCCTAGCGGGGGGCACAGATACGCAGTATTTT,CASSLNSLAGGTDTQYF
TRBD1,TRBJ2-3,TRBV11-3,few,TGTGCCAGCAGCCCGGGACAGGGCCGCACAGATACGCAGTATTTT,CASSPGQGRTDTQYF
.,TRBJ1-2,TRBV5-4,.,TGTGCCAGCAGACAAGGAACCAACTATGGCTACACCTTC,CASRQGTNYGYTF
TRBD1,TRBJ1-4,TRBV29-1,.,TGCAGCGTCCTCGAAGACAGGGGCCCTTTAGACGAAAAACTGTTTTTT,CSVLEDRGPLDEKLFF
TRBD1,TRBJ2-7,TRBV28,few,TGTGCCAGCAGGTCCGGGACAGTCAACTACGAGCAGTACTTC,CASRSGTVNYEQYF
.,TRBJ2-7,TRBV27,.,TGTGCCAGCAGTTTACAGTGGGCCTACGAGCAGTACTTC,CASSLQWAYEQYF
TRBD2,TRBJ2-1,TRBV4-2,.,TGTGCCAGCAGCCAACCTAGCGGTTACGGTGTGCGGGAGCAGTTCTTC,CASSQPSGYGVREQFF
.,TRBJ1-1,TRBV29-1,.,TGCAGCGTTGGAGCAGGGAAGTGGACTGAAGCTTTCTTT,CSVGAGKWTEAFF
TRBD1,TRBJ2-5,TRBV5-1,.,TGCGCCAGCAGCGCTTCCGGGACAGAGAAAGAGACCCAGTACTTC,CASSASGTEKETQYF
TRBD1,TRBJ1-2,TRBV6-6,.,TGTGCCAGCAGACCGGGACAGGGATATGGCTACACCTTC,CASRPGQGYGYTF
.,TRBJ2-6,TRBV13,.,TGTGCCAGCAGCCCGCCCGGGACACCGACATTTAGCTCTGGGGCCAACGTCCTGACTTTC,CASSPPGTPTFSSGANVLTF
.,TRBJ2-2,TRBV5-1,few,TGCGCCAGCAGCTTGGGGGACACTAGTAATCGGGCCGGGGAGCTGTTTTTT,CASSLGDTSNRAGELFF
TRBD1,TRBJ1-4,TRBV5-1,.,TGCGCCAGCAGCAAGGGACAGTCTGCAACTAATGAAAAACTGTTTTTT,CASSKGQSATNEKLFF
TRBD2,TRBJ2-2,TRBV7-9,few,TGTGCCAGCAGTTCCGGGACTAGCTTGAACACCGGGGAGCTGTTTTTT,CASSSGTSLNTGELFF
.,TRBJ1-5,TRBV7-8,few,TGTGCCAGCAGCTCGCCATTCTTCGGACAGATAACTATCCAGCCCCAGCATTTT,CASSSPFFGQITIQPQHF
TRBD1,TRBJ1-2,TRBV7-2,.,TGTGCCAGCAGCTTAGGACAGGGGGCCGTCTATGGCTACACCTTC,CASSLGQGAVYGYTF
.,TRBJ2-1,TRBV5-1,.,TGCGCCAGCAGCTTGGGCGGACGCCAAAATGAGCAGTTCTTC,CASSLGGRQNEQFF
.,TRBJ1-1,TRBV18,.,TGTGCCAGCTCACCACTTACAGGAGACACTGAAGCTTTCTTT,CASSPLTGDTEAFF
TRBD2,TRBJ2-1,TRBV9,few,TGTGCCAGCAGCGCCCTCAGTGGGACTAGCGGGAGTGAGCAGTTCTTC,CASSALSGTSGSEQFF
TRBD2,TRBJ2-7,TRBV6-5,.,TGTGCCAGCAGTTTCCCGGGACTAGCGGGAACCTACGAGCAGTACTTC,CASSFPGLAGTYEQYF
.,TRBJ2-3,TRBV2,.,TGTGCCAGCATGGCCCGAGATACGCAGTATTTT,CASMARDTQYF
.,TRBJ1-1,TRBV6-4,.,TGTGCCAGCAGTGAGCGGCAGGACGACACTGAAGCTTTCTTT,CASSERQDDTEAFF
.,TRBJ1-3,TRBV14,.,TGTGCCAGCAGCACCGGAAATCCTGGAAACACCATATATTTT,CASSTGNPGNTIYF
TRBD2,TRBJ2-3,TRBV11-2,few,TGTGCCAGCAGCTCCAGACTAGCGGGGGTGGATACGCAGTATTTT,CASSSRLAGVDTQYF
.,TRBJ1-5,TRBV7-2,few,TGTGCCAGCAGCTCCGGGAGGGCAGGGAGCAATCAGCCCCAGCATTTT,CASSSGRAGSNQPQHF
TRBD1,TRBJ2-7,TRBV4-1,.,TGCGCCAGCAGCCAAGATAGGACAGGGTACTACGAGCAGTACTTC,CASSQDRTGYYEQYF
.,TRBJ1-6,TRBV30,few,TGTGCCTGGAGCCGAGGGGGACGGATGAATTCACCCCTCCACTTT,CAWSRGGRMNSPLHF
.,TRBJ2-3,TRBV19,few,TGTGCCAGTAGACGGAACTACAGGGAAAGCACGACACACACAGATACGCAGTATTTT,CASRRNYRESTTHTDTQYF
.,TRBJ2-3,TRBV6-5,.,TGTGCCAGCAGTTACAGGGGGAGAGATACGCAGTATTTT,CASSYRGRDTQYF
.,TRBJ2-4,TRBV4-3,few,TGCGCCAGCAGCCAAGAGGAGTGGGGTCTGACCAAAAACATTCAGTACTTC,CASSQEEWGLTKNIQYF
.,TRBJ1-2,TRBV10-3,.,TGTGCCATCAGTGGGGTGGAAGGGAACTATGGCTACACCTTC,CAISGVEGNYGYTF
.,TRBJ1-3,TRBV7-2,few,TGTGCCAGCAGCTTCGCAGATCGTGGAAACACCATATATTTT,CASSFADRGNTIYF
.,TRBJ2-1,TRBV6-1,.,TGTGCCAGCAGTGTCAGGGCAGCCTACAATGAGCAGTTCTTC,CASSVRAAYNEQFF
.,TRBJ1-1,TRBV12-5,few,TGTGCTAGTGGTTTGGTAAACACCAGAAAAGCTTTCTTT,CASGLVNTRKAFF
.,TRBJ1-1,TRBV20-1,.,TGCAGTGCTCCGGGAGGGGCAGCTTTCTTT,CSAPGGAAFF
.,TRBJ2-6,TRBV4-2,few,TGTGCCAGCAGCCAAGTTGGGCGGTCTGGGGCCAACGTCCTGACTTTC,CASSQVGRSGANVLTF
.,TRBJ1-1,TRBV29-1,few,TGCAGCGTCTCTTATAGGAACACTGAAGCTTTCTTT,CSVSYRNTEAFF
.,TRBJ1-3,TRBV28,few,TGTGCCAGCACCTCTCGGGGTAGTGGAAACACCATATATTTT,CASTSRGSGNTIYF
.,TRBJ2-1,TRBV28,.,TGTGCCAGCAGTTTAGGCCGGGTCAGTGGGTCCAATGAGCAGTTCTTC,CASSLGRVSGSNEQFF
.,TRBJ1-2,TRBV4-1,.,TGCGCCAGCAGCCAAGGGTCCCGGGCGGGCTACACCTTC,CASSQGSRAGYTF
TRBD1,TRBJ1-1,TRBV5-6,few,TGTGCCAGCAGCTTGGGACAGGGGCGGCCCATGAACACTGAAGCTTTCTTT,CASSLGQGRPMNTEAFF
.,TRBJ2-1,TRBV9,few,TGTGCCAGCAGCAGCCGGGACCAATACTACAATGAGCAGTTCTTC,CASSSRDQYYNEQFF
TRBD1,TRBJ2-7,TRBV6-6,few,TGTGCCAGCAGTTCAGGACAGGGTGGCGAGCAGTACTTC,CASSSGQGGEQYF
.,TRBJ1-4,TRBV14,.,TGTGCCAGCAGCCAATGGTCCAGGGCCAATGAAAAACTGTTTTTT,CASSQWSRANEKLFF
TRBD2,TRBJ2-7,TRBV7-2,few,TGTGCCAGCAGCTTAGGTAGCGGGAGAAGGGCCGAGCAGTACTTC,CASSLGSGRRAEQYF
.,TRBJ2-7,TRBV30,few,TGTGCCTGGAGTGTGCGGGTTAACTCCTACGAGCAGTACTTC,CAWSVRVNSYEQYF
.,TRBJ1-4,TRBV9,few,TGTGCCAGCAGCGTAGTTGGGCAGGGGAATGAAAAACTGTTTTTT,CASSVVGQGNEKLFF
TRBD1,TRBJ2-7,TRBV18,.,TGTGCCAGCTCCTCCTTAACCGGGACAGGCGTACAGCAGTACTTC,CASSSLTGTGVQQYF